The next 23 T cell receptor beta chains were all read from a single sample in a study of T-cell reconstitution after alpha-beta-depleted transplantation in children. The library targeted TCRbeta and was prepared with unique molecular identifiers. TCRdb itself ran the PCR reads through MiXCR, one entry per CDR3 protein. The sample has 80,000 to 100,000 distinct CDR3 sequences, around a quarter seen once. Sequenced material: PBMCs, taken before TCRalphabeta/CD19-depleted stem cell transplant. The receptor set was obtained from a boy aged 2-9 years with acute lymphoblastic leukemia, due to receive a stem cell transplant.

This clonotype was picked up a small number of times. V and J are TRBV4-3 and TRBJ2-3; 7 nucleotides agree with TRBD2. The V segment lost 0 bases and the J segment 4 bases; nucleotides outside the gene matches: 7. The CDR3 spans 16 residues. The germline CDR1 and CDR2 sequences are LGHNA and YSLEER. The CDR3 protein is CASSQDLAGEADTQYF. The CDR3 nucleotides read TGCGCCAGCAGCCAAGATCTGGCGGGAGAGGCAGATACGCAGTATTTT.

To note about this clonotype: With a much larger clone just one base away, this may be a read error. The chain combines TRBV20-1 with TRBJ2-6; D remains ambiguous. CDR3 length equals 11 residues. Germline V lookup: CDR1 DFQATT, CDR2 SNEGSKA (reference sequence). V was pared by 6 bases and J by 13 bases, with 13 bases between. The CDR3 here is CSANGGKVLTF. DNA of the CDR3: TGCAGTGCCAACGGTGGGAAAGTCCTGACTTTC.

This clonotype occurred a few times. The chain couples TRBV7-2 to TRBJ2-5, with 9 bases identical to TRBD1. There are 15 residues in the CDR3. V gave up 5 bases and J gave up 5 bases; unmatched junction bases: 9. Germline V gene sequence: CDR1 SGHTA, CDR2 FQGNSA. CDR3 in DNA: TGTGCCAGCAGCCCCACACAGGGGGCTGAGGAGACCCAGTACTTC. It translates to CASSPTQGAEETQYF. The variable domain in full, with the rest retrieved from reference TRBV7-2 and TRBJ2-5, is GAGVSQSPSNKVTEKGKDVELRCDPISGHTALYWYRQSLGQGLEFLIYFQGNSAPDKSGLPSDRFSAERTGGSVSTLTIQRTQQEDSAVYLCASSPTQGAEETQYFGPGTRLLVL.

This clonotype was counted between two and nine times. The chain joins TRBV4-2 to TRBJ2-1; a weak D match, TRBD1 (6 bases). Germline loops: CDR1 LGHNA, CDR2 YNFKEQ. V lost 1 base and J 5 bases, leaving 18 bases between the germline ends. This CDR3 is 17 amino acids long. The CDR3 coding sequence is TGTGCCAGCAGCCAAGGTTCAACCCGGACAGACAACAATGAGCAGTTCTTC. It codes for CASSQGSTRTDNNEQFF.

This clonotype was recorded at least ten times. The chain uses TRBV20-1 and TRBJ2-3, with 7 bases identical to TRBD2. The CDR3 is 15 residues long. Trimming cost V 3 bases and J 2 bases; bases outside gene matches: 8. Germline values: CDR1 DFQATT, CDR2 SNEGSKA (reference sequence). CDR3 region: CSASPTGGYTDTQYF. The CDR3 DNA follows: TGCAGTGCTAGTCCCACGGGGGGATACACAGATACGCAGTATTTT.

V gene TRBV24-1 combines with J gene TRBJ2-2; tentatively, D is TRBD2 (6 bases). V was pared by 5 bases and J by 0 bases, with 12 bases between. The CDR3 runs to 16 residues. In germline, CDR1 is KGHDR, CDR2 SFDVKD. CDR3 DNA sequence: TGTGCCACCAGTGGCCTAGCGCCGGCGAACACCGGGGAGCTGTTTTTT. Amino acid sequence: CATSGLAPANTGELFF.

The chain recombines TRBV28 with TRBJ1-5, with no clear D. V lost 6 bases, J lost 3 bases, and 6 bases lay in between. In germline, CDR1 is MDHEN, CDR2 SYDVKM. The CDR3 runs to 12 residues. The CDR3 nucleotides read TGTGCCAGCAGCCCCCCCAATCAGCCCCAGCATTTT. Encoded protein: CASSPPNQPQHF.

This chain joins TRBV12-3 or TRBV12-4 and TRBJ2-1; 9 nucleotides align to TRBD2. This CDR3 has 15 amino acids. The V and J ends lost 6 bases and 8 bases, in that order; junction bases with no gene match: 11. In nucleotides, the CDR3 is TGTGCCAGCAGCCCAGAGGCGGGAGGGCCCCATGAGCAGTTCTTC. As protein: CASSPEAGGPHEQFF.

The chain uses TRBV20-1 and TRBJ2-3; D possibly uses TRBD1 or TRBD2 (5 bases each). The CDR3 is 15 amino acids. CDR1 and CDR2 (germline): DFQATT, SNEGSKA (reference sequence). Deletions cut 4 bases from V and 4 bases from J, with 18 bases between. In DNA form, the CDR3 reads TGCAGTGCTAAGCCGGGACGAGCACTTCCAGATACGCAGTATTTT. Encoded protein: CSAKPGRALPDTQYF.

The chain employs TRBV19 and TRBJ2-1, with 10 nucleotides matching TRBD2. The trim removed 4 bases at V and 11 bases at J, leaving 11 bases unmatched. Germline loops: CDR1 LNHDA, CDR2 SQIVND (reference sequence). This CDR3 contains 15 residues. DNA for the CDR3: TGTGCCAGTAGTAAAGGACTAGCGGAGGCTGGCCAGCAGTTCTTC. This encodes CASSKGLAEAGQQFF.

The CDR3 DNA is TGTGCCAGCAGCTTAGGAGGGCGGCGGGACTCCTACAATGAGCAGTTCTTC. Translating gives CASSLGGRRDSYNEQFF. V usage is TRBV7-8 and J usage is TRBJ2-1; possibly TRBD2 for D (6 bases). CDR3 size: 17 residues. Germline V CDR1 and CDR2: SGHVS, FQNEAQ. The germline V and J ends were trimmed by 1 base and 0 bases, with 13 bases remaining between them.

This chain joins TRBV25-1 and TRBJ2-2, with 7 bases matching TRBD1. The CDR3 loop spans 16 amino acids. Germline assignment: CDR1 MGHDK and CDR2 SYGVNS. Trimming removed 3 bases from V and 1 base from J; junction bases left unmatched: 5. DNA of the CDR3: TGTGCCAGCAGTGATAAAGGGGGCGAGAACACCGGGGAGCTGTTTTTT. Its protein product is CASSDKGGENTGELFF.

This clonotype was found a few times. The V and J genes are TRBV10-2 and TRBJ2-7, with 8 bases fitting TRBD2. Germline CDR1 reads WSHSY; CDR2 reads SAAADI. The CDR3 length is 15 residues. V dropped 5 bases and J dropped 2; count of bases not matched to a gene: 8. CDR3 bases: TGCGCCAGCAGTTCGGGAGGGAGGGGTACCTACGAGCAGTACTTC. Residues: CASSSGGRGTYEQYF.

V and J are TRBV20-1 and TRBJ2-1; the D call may be TRBD1 or TRBD2 (6 bases each). The CDR3 spans 14 residues. Trimming took off 6 bases at V and 5 bases at J, with 17 bases between the two ends. The germline V gene encodes CDR1 DFQATT and CDR2 SNEGSKA (reference sequence). In nucleotides, the CDR3 is TGCAGTGCATCACTAGGGGGGATCGACAATGAGCAGTTCTTC. Translated, it gives CSASLGGIDNEQFF.

Only a few counts were recorded for this clonotype. This chain joins TRBV10-1 and TRBJ2-3; TRBD2 agrees at 8 bases. The CDR3 extends over 16 amino acids. In germline, CDR1 is WNHNN, CDR2 SYGVQD (reference sequence). V lost 6 bases, J lost 3 bases, and 11 bases stayed unmatched. The CDR3 DNA reads as TGCGCCAGCAGCGGGGGAGCGGGAGAGGCGACAGATACGCAGTATTTT. Amino acid sequence: CASSGGAGEATDTQYF.

This clonotype has only a few counts. The gene calls are TRBV28 and TRBJ2-5, with 13 bases matching TRBD2. The CDR3 has 15 amino acids. Germline trimming cut 5 bases from V and 1 base from J; bases unmatched to any gene: 1. CDR1 MDHEN and CDR2 SYDVKM come from the germline V gene. Written as DNA, the CDR3 is TGTGCCAGCAGTGGACTAGCGGGGGTCCAAGAGACCCAGTACTTC. Translation: CASSGLAGVQETQYF. Filled out from reference TRBV28 and TRBJ2-5, the complete variable domain reads DVKVTQSSRYLVKRTGEKVFLECVQDMDHENMFWYRQDPGLGLRLIYFSYDVKMKEKGDIPEGYSVSREKKERFSLILESASTNQTSMYLCASSGLAGVQETQYFGPGTRLLVL.

This clonotype occurred a few times. The genes are TRBV9 and TRBJ1-1; the D gene is possibly TRBD1 (5 bases). Germline V lookup: CDR1 SGDLS, CDR2 YYNGEE. CDR3 length: 16 amino acids. Trimming stripped 5 bases from V and 0 bases from J, with 17 bases between. The DNA of the CDR3 is TGTGCCAGCAGTGATGTAGATAGGGGACTGAACACTGAAGCTTTCTTT. Amino acids: CASSDVDRGLNTEAFF.

The chain links TRBV3-1 to TRBJ2-1, with a weak D call TRBD1 (5 bases). The length of the CDR3 is 15 residues. V was shortened by 4 bases and J by 4 bases, with 14 bases between the two germline ends. Germline CDR1 and CDR2: LGHDT and YNNKEL (reference sequence). Here the CDR3 DNA reads TGTGCCAGCAGCCCGGAGCAGGGCCGATACAATGAGCAGTTCTTC. It yields the protein CASSPEQGRYNEQFF.

The chain has TRBV5-1 and TRBJ2-5, with D possibly matching TRBD2 (5 bases). This CDR3 is 16 amino acids long. Germline V gives CDR1 SGHRS, CDR2 YFSETQ. Trimming cost V 4 bases and J 4 bases, with 20 bases left between them. CDR3 nucleotides: TGCGCCAGCAGCGCCAAATGGACTGGGATCGGAGAGACCCAGTACTTC. It encodes CASSAKWTGIGETQYF.

There are a few counts of this clonotype. The chain recombines TRBV20-1 with TRBJ2-3; D unclear. Germline V gene lookup returns CDR1 DFQATT and CDR2 SNEGSKA (reference sequence). V shed 5 bases and J shed 1 base, with 10 bases lying between them. The CDR3 is 13 amino acids. CDR3 in amino acids: CSAPATGTDTQYF. The CDR3 DNA reads as TGCAGTGCTCCTGCCACGGGCACAGATACGCAGTATTTT.

The chain combines TRBV20-1 with TRBJ1-4; D remains ambiguous. CDR3 length: 14 amino acids. CDR1 is DFQATT and CDR2 is SNEGSKA in the germline V gene (reference sequence). Trimming removed 1 base at V and 4 bases at J, with 10 bases between. The CDR3 coding sequence is TGCAGTGCTAGAGGGCGGAACTTTAATGAAAAACTGTTTTTT. Translation: CSARGRNFNEKLFF.

This clonotype was seen a handful of times. This rearrangement joins TRBV28 to TRBJ2-1, with 10 bases lining up with TRBD2. In germline, CDR1 is MDHEN, CDR2 SYDVKM. The CDR3 is 14 residues long. With 6 bases clipped from V and 10 bases from J, the junction kept 9 bases outside the gene matches. The CDR3 protein is CASRLGLADREQFF. CDR3 DNA: TGTGCCAGCAGGCTAGGACTAGCGGATCGGGAGCAGTTCTTC.

The rearrangement uses TRBV11-2 and TRBJ2-4; a possible D gene is TRBD2 (5 bases). The V and J ends lost 5 bases and 5 bases respectively, with 16 bases between them. In germline, CDR1 is SGHAT, CDR2 FQNNGV. This CDR3 comprises 15 residues. The CDR3 DNA is TGTGCCAGCAGCGCTTTAGGTGGCGGGCAAAACATTCAGTACTTC. Its translation: CASSALGGGQNIQYF.